This T cell receptor (beta chain) was found in a study of vaccination and CD4 T cells after COVID-19. Whole-study results and caveats: The study sampled relatively few convalescent patients and omitted early post-infection timepoints.

V lost 5 bases and J lost 1, with 13 bases in between. The length of the CDR3 is 14 residues. CDR1 is DFQATT and CDR2 is SNEGSKA in the germline V gene (reference sequence). Sequencing of DNA taken from cultured CD4+ T cells relied on the Oncomine TCR Beta short-read assay. Investigators isolated genomic DNA from cultured CD4+ T cells. TCRdb redid the calling of the PCR reads with MiXCR, one entry per CDR3 protein. This table holds roughly 10,000 distinct CDR3 sequences, nearly 35% found once. This clonotype ranks as large. What it recognizes is unknown. Treatment denoted: roughly 10-day PBMC culture with coronavirus spike peptide pools or control peptides (ViraFEST assay). Ahead of the COVID-19 pandemic (2011-2018), the CD4+ T cells of the unexposed donor were collected. From unexposed donors, CD4+ T cells were probed, cells permitting, with SARS-CoV-2 S/N and four cold-coronavirus spikes.

This TCR was recovered from a human donor in good health. The sequenced sample consisted of CD4+ T cells from blood, cultured in vitro. V usage is TRBV20-1 and J usage is TRBJ2-3, with D perhaps matching TRBD1 (5 bases). The CDR3 here is CSAFPDSRTDTQYF. The DNA of the CDR3 is TGCAGTGCTTTCCCCGACAGTCGCACAGATACGCAGTATTTT.